This T cell receptor beta chain was observed in a study of T and B cells in COVID-19 patients. TRB was amplified from approximately 250-480 ng of blood genomic DNA. TRB rearrangements were amplified by multiplex PCR with BIOMED2 TRB-A/B primers. TCRdb called the multiplex PCR reads again in MiXCR, with one record for every CDR3 protein. This table has approximately 15,000 distinct CDR3 sequences, about 26% appearing once. The study's findings and limits: Sorted SARS-CoV-2-responsive or tetramer+ T cells and CD4+, regulatory and CD8+ subsets were not yet sequenced.

There are a few counts of this clonotype. Its antigen is currently unknown. The CDR3 has 17 residues. Per the germline V gene, CDR1 is PRHDT and CDR2 is FYEKMQ (reference sequence). The ends were cut back, 1 base at V and 6 bases at J, with 20 bases in the middle. The rearrangement links TRBV13 to TRBJ2-3; TRBD1 might be the D (6 bases). The source is a human donor who had recovered from COVID-19. What was sequenced was blood. The CDR3 reads CASSLAAGAAEWDTQYF. CDR3 DNA sequence: TGTGCCAGCAGCTTAGCGGCAGGGGCCGCCGAATGGGATACGCAGTATTTT.